These 21 T cell receptor beta chains originate from one sample sequenced in a study of response to subunit inactivated influenza vaccine. From the RT-PCR reads, TCRdb called clonotypes with MiXCR, one entry per CDR3 protein. The sample gives approximately 530,000 distinct CDR3 sequences, less than 8% of which show up once; 13% is in the top ten. The input for sequencing was PBMCs from blood, taken about 24 months after vaccination. Source of these receptors: a man aged 45 to 70 who received an inactivated influenza vaccine.

This clonotype has a handful of counts. The chain combines TRBV4-3 with TRBJ2-7; possible D gene TRBD1, 7 bases. CDR1 is LGHNA and CDR2 is YSLEER in the germline V gene. CDR3 size: 15 residues. V lost 3 bases and J lost 2, with 14 bases in between. The CDR3 loop reads CASSQEGQKAYEQYF. The CDR3, as DNA: TGCGCCAGCAGCCAGGAGGGACAGAAAGCCTACGAGCAGTACTTC.

This chain's CDR3 is CASSIAGYGYTF. The CDR3 DNA sequence: TGTGCCAGTAGTATAGCAGGCTATGGCTACACCTTC. The gene calls are TRBV19 and TRBJ1-2; D remains ambiguous. Germline V gives CDR1 LNHDA, CDR2 SQIVND (reference sequence). V lost 1 base and J lost 4, with 4 bases in between. There are 12 residues in the CDR3.

The chain recombines TRBV11-2 with TRBJ2-3; D gene uncertain. The V gene lost 1 base and the J gene lost 2 bases, with 7 bases spanning the gap. This CDR3 comprises 14 residues. Germline CDR1 is SGHAT and CDR2 is FQNNGV. In DNA form, the CDR3 reads TGTGCCAGCAGCTTAGTCGGAAACACAGATACGCAGTATTTT. Its translation: CASSLVGNTDTQYF.

This clonotype was detected many times. The rearrangement joins TRBV20-1 to TRBJ2-3; tentatively, D is TRBD2 (6 bases). V gave up 1 base and J gave up 1 base, with 6 bases separating them. CDR1 DFQATT and CDR2 SNEGSKA come from the germline V gene (reference sequence). The CDR3 spans 13 residues. CDR3 in amino acids: CSARAGGTDTQYF. The CDR3 DNA is TGCAGTGCTAGAGCGGGAGGCACAGATACGCAGTATTTT.

The J gene is TRBJ1-1, the V gene TRBV7-3; 8 bases agree with TRBD1. The germline CDR1 and CDR2 sequences are SGHTA and FQGTGA. The CDR3 length is 13 residues. With 5 bases clipped from V and 6 bases from J, the junction kept 5 bases outside the gene matches. Here the CDR3 DNA reads TGTGCCAGCAGCCGACAGGGGCGGTCTGAAGCTTTCTTT. Encoded protein: CASSRQGRSEAFF. Using reference TRBV7-3 and TRBJ1-1 for the parts outside the CDR3, the full variable domain is GAGVSQTPSNKVTEKGKYVELRCDPISGHTALYWYRQSLGQGPEFLIYFQGTGAADDSGLPNDRFFAVRPEGSVSTLKIQRTERGDSAVYLCASSRQGRSEAFFGQGTRLTVV.

This clonotype has more than one count but fewer than ten. The chain recombines TRBV28 with TRBJ1-2, with D possibly being TRBD1 (5 bases). The CDR3 covers 15 residues. Trimming stripped 7 bases from V and 3 bases from J, with 18 bases between. Germline lookup yields CDR1 MDHEN and CDR2 SYDVKM. CDR3 residues: CASTLWAGQYYGYTF. The CDR3 nucleotides are TGTGCCAGCACCCTCTGGGCAGGGCAGTACTATGGCTACACCTTC.

There are a few counts of this clonotype. The V call is TRBV9, the J call TRBJ2-1, with 7 nucleotides matching TRBD2. V lost 4 bases to trimming and J lost 6 bases; unmatched junction nucleotides: 4. Germline V gene data show CDR1 as SGDLS and CDR2 as YYNGEE. CDR3 length: 13 residues. The CDR3 is CASSPIAGNEQFF. The CDR3 DNA follows: TGTGCCAGCAGCCCTATAGCGGGCAATGAGCAGTTCTTC.

Many counts were recorded for this clonotype. The chain has TRBV27 and TRBJ2-7; D uncertain. CDR3 length: 13 amino acids. Germline V lookup: CDR1 MNHEY, CDR2 SMNVEV (reference sequence). Trimming pared 4 bases from V and 3 bases from J, leaving 10 bases between. The CDR3 here is CASSYPGDYEQYF. In DNA, the CDR3 is TGTGCCAGCAGTTATCCGGGCGACTACGAGCAGTACTTC.

This clonotype was seen many times. V and J are TRBV24-1 and TRBJ2-1; the D gene is possibly TRBD2 (5 bases). CDR3 length equals 16 residues. Germline V CDR1 and CDR2: KGHDR, SFDVKD. Trimming shortened V by 3 bases and J by 2 bases, and 13 bases separated the two germline ends. CDR3 residues: CATSDGARGTYNEQFF. In nucleotides, the CDR3 is TGTGCCACCAGTGATGGAGCGAGAGGGACCTACAATGAGCAGTTCTTC.

There are many counts of this clonotype. The chain uses TRBV11-1 and TRBJ2-3; 14 bases fit TRBD2. The CDR3 is made up of 16 amino acids. V was pared by 4 bases and J by 6 bases, with 6 bases of the junction left unmatched. Germline assignment: CDR1 SGHAT and CDR2 FQDESV (reference sequence). CDR3 DNA: TGTGCCAGCAGCTCCGGGACTAGCGGGAGTTCGGATACGCAGTATTTT. Protein sequence: CASSSGTSGSSDTQYF.

The CDR3 DNA sequence: TGCGCCAGCAGCTTGATCAGGGACACAGATACGCAGTATTTT. Its protein product is CASSLIRDTDTQYF. The chain employs TRBV5-1 and TRBJ2-3, with D tentatively TRBD1 (5 bases). V was pared by 1 base and J by 2 bases, with 8 bases between. The CDR3 covers 14 residues. Germline CDR1 reads SGHRS; CDR2 reads YFSETQ.

There are a few counts of this clonotype. Written as DNA, the CDR3 is TGTGCCAGCAGGCGGGACAGCACCTACGAGCAGTACTTC. It codes for CASRRDSTYEQYF. This chain joins TRBV27 and TRBJ2-7; TRBD1 might be the D (7 bases). CDR3 length: 13 amino acids. Germline V gene sequence: CDR1 MNHEY, CDR2 SMNVEV (reference sequence). V was cut by 6 bases and J by 2 bases, with 11 bases left in between.

This clonotype has a handful of counts. The chain has TRBV9 and TRBJ2-7; either TRBD1 or TRBD2 may supply D (5 bases each). CDR3 length equals 15 residues. CDR1 and CDR2 from the germline V gene are SGDLS and YYNGEE. Trimming stripped 4 bases from V and 6 bases from J, with 20 bases between. In DNA, the CDR3 is TGTGCCAGCAGCCCCCGGGCCAGTAGTGGGGGCGAGCAGTACTTC. Translation: CASSPRASSGGEQYF.

The rearrangement links TRBV6-4 to TRBJ2-7, with D unresolved. V shed 0 bases and J shed 5 bases, with 17 bases lying between them. CDR3 length equals 16 residues. Per germline, CDR1 MRHNA and CDR2 SNTAGT. The CDR3 here is CASSDSIRSPSNEQYF. For the CDR3, the DNA is TGTGCCAGCAGTGACTCGATTCGGTCCCCTTCAAACGAGCAGTACTTC.

A few counts support this clonotype. Here the CDR3 reads CSARGAGASGDPYPYF. CDR3 DNA: TGCAGTGCTAGAGGCGCGGGGGCTAGCGGGGATCCGTACCCTTACTTC. This chain connects TRBV20-1 to TRBJ2-5, with 9 bases identical to TRBD2. The CDR3 has 16 amino acids. Germline values: CDR1 DFQATT, CDR2 SNEGSKA (reference sequence). V trimming: 1 base; J trimming: 14 bases; junction bases outside the gene matches: 20.

The genes are TRBV20-1 and TRBJ2-7; 9 nucleotides align to TRBD1. Looked up from germline, CDR1 is DFQATT and CDR2 is SNEGSKA (reference sequence). This CDR3 is built from 15 residues. V shed 6 bases and J 6 bases; nucleotides not matched to a gene: 15. This CDR3 is CSALPGQGFRSEQYF. CDR3 DNA: TGCAGTGCCCTTCCGGGACAGGGATTCAGGAGCGAGCAGTACTTC.

There are many counts of this clonotype. V is TRBV3-1 and J is TRBJ1-3; D is unresolved. The germline V gene encodes CDR1 LGHDT and CDR2 YNNKEL (reference sequence). Trimming shortened V by 0 bases and J by 2 bases, and 8 bases separated the two germline ends. There are 15 residues in the CDR3. CDR3 residues: CASSQDAAAGNTIYF. DNA for the CDR3: TGTGCCAGCAGCCAAGATGCGGCGGCTGGAAACACCATATATTTT.

This clonotype was detected many times. This chain joins TRBV5-1 and TRBJ1-5; D uncertain. Germline CDR1 and CDR2: SGHRS and YFSETQ. The CDR3 has 13 residues. V lost 4 bases to trimming and J lost 6 bases, with 11 bases between them. The CDR3 region has the DNA TGCGCCAGCAGCCCCGGGTCGGGTCAGCCCCAGCATTTT. Translated: CASSPGSGQPQHF.

V and J are TRBV28 and TRBJ2-1; the match to TRBD1 covers 9 bases. V shed 1 base and J 9 bases; nucleotides not matched to a gene: 4. Germline V gene lookup returns CDR1 MDHEN and CDR2 SYDVKM. There are 14 residues in the CDR3. In DNA form, the CDR3 reads TGTGCCAGCAGTTTATTGGACAGGGGAAGTGAGCAGTTCTTC. It specifies CASSLLDRGSEQFF.

This clonotype was seen a few times. The rearrangement joins TRBV20-1 to TRBJ2-1; 12 positions match TRBD2. The V segment lost 3 bases and the J segment 4 bases; nucleotides outside the gene matches: 7. This CDR3 is 16 amino acids long. Germline CDR1 is DFQATT and CDR2 is SNEGSKA (reference sequence). Written as DNA, the CDR3 is TGCAGTGCTAGGGATTACACTAGCGGGGGGTACAATGAGCAGTTCTTC. Amino acid sequence: CSARDYTSGGYNEQFF.

This clonotype was recorded a few times. The V call is TRBV5-1, the J call TRBJ2-5; no clear D. CDR3 size: 16 residues. Germline V gene lookup returns CDR1 SGHRS and CDR2 YFSETQ. The germline V and J ends were trimmed by 0 bases and 5 bases, with 17 bases remaining between them. CDR3 sequence: CASSLAVLSGRETQYF. The DNA of the CDR3 is TGCGCCAGCAGCTTGGCCGTCCTATCGGGTAGGGAGACCCAGTACTTC.